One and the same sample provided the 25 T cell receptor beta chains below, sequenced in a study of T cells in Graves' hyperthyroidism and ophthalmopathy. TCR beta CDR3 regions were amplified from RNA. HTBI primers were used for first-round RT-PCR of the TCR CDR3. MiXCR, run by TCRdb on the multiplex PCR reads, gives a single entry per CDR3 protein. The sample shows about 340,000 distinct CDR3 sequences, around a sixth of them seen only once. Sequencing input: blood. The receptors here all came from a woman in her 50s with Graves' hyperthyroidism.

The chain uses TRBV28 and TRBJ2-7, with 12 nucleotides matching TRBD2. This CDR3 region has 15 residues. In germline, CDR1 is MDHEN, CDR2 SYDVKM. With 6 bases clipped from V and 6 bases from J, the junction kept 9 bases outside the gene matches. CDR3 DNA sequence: TGTGCCAGCAGAGGGCTAGCGGGAGGGCCCTCCGAGCAGTACTTC. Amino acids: CASRGLAGGPSEQYF.

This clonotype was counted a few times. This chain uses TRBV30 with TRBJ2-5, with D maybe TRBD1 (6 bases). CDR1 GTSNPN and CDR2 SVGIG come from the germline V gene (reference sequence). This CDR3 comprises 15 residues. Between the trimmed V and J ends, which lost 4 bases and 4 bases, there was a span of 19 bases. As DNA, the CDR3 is TGTGCCTGGAACCAACAGGGATCCCAAAGAGAGACCCAGTACTTC. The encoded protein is CAWNQQGSQRETQYF. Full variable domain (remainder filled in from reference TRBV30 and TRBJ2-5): SQTIHQWPATLVQPVGSPLSLECTVEGTSNPNLYWYRQAAGRGLQLLFYSVGIGQISSEVPQNLSASRPQDRQFILSSKKLLLSDSGFYLCAWNQQGSQRETQYFGPGTRLLVL.

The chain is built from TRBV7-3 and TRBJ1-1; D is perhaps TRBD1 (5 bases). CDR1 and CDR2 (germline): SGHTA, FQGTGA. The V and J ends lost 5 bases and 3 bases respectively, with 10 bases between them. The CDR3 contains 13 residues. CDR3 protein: CASSLGLYTEAFF. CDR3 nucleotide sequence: TGTGCCAGCAGCCTGGGGCTCTACACTGAAGCTTTCTTT.

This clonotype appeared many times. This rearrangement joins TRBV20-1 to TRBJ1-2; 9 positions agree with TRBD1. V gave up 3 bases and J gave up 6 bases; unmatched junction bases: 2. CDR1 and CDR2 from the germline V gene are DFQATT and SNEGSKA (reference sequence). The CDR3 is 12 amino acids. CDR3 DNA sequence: TGCAGTGCTAGTGACAGGGGGAATGGCTACACCTTC. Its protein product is CSASDRGNGYTF.

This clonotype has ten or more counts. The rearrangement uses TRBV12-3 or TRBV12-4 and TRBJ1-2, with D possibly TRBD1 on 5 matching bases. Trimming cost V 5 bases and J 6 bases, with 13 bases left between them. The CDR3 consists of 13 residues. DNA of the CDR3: TGTGCCAGCAGTAAGACAGCTTCGGATGGCTACACCTTC. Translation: CASSKTASDGYTF.

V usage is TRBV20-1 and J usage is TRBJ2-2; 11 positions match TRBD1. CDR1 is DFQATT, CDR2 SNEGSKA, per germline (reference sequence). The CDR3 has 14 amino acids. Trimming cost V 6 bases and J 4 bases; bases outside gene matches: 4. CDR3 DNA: TGCAGTGCGGCCGGGACAGGGGGCACCGGGGAGCTGTTTTTT. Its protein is CSAAGTGGTGELFF.

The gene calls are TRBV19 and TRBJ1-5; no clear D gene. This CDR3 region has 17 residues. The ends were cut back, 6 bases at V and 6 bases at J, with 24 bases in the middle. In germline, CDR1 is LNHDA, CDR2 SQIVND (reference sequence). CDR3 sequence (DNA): TGTGCCAGTAGCGTGGTGGCCGCGACCTGGTTAGGTCAGCCCCAGCATTTT. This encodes CASSVVAATWLGQPQHF.

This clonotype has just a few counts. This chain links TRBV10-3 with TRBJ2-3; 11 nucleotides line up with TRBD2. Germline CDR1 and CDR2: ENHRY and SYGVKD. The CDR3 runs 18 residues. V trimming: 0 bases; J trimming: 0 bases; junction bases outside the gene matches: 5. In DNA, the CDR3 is TGTGCCATCAGTGAGTCGGGACTAGCGGCCCGTAGCACAGATACGCAGTATTTT. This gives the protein CAISESGLAARSTDTQYF.

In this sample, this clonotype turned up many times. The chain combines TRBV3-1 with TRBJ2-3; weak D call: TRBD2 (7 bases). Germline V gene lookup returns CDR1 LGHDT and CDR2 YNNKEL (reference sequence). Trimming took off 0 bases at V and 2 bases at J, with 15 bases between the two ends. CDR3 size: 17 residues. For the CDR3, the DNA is TGTGCCAGCAGCCAAGAATATGGCGGGGGCTACACAGATACGCAGTATTTT. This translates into CASSQEYGGGYTDTQYF.

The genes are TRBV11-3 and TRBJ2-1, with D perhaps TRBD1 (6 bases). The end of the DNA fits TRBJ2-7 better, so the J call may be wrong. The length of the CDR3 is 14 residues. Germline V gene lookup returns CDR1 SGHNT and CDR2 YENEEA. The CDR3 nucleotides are TGTGCCAGCACCGGGACACGCTCCTACAATGAGCAGTACTTC. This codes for CASTGTRSYNEQYF.

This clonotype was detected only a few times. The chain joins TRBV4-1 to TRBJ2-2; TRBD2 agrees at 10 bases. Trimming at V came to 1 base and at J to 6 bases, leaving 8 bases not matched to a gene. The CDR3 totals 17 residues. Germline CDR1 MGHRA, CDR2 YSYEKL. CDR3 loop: CASSQVSGGPLAGELFF. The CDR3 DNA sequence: TGCGCCAGCAGCCAAGTTAGCGGGGGGCCCCTTGCCGGGGAGCTGTTTTTT.

DNA for the CDR3: TGTGCCAGCAGTTACTCGATTGGAACTGATGGCTACACCTTC. Protein: CASSYSIGTDGYTF. The V gene is TRBV6-5, the J gene TRBJ1-2; D remains ambiguous. CDR3 length: 14 amino acids. Trimming took off 0 bases at V and 6 bases at J, with 11 bases between the two ends. CDR1 is MNHEY and CDR2 is SVGAGI in the germline V gene.

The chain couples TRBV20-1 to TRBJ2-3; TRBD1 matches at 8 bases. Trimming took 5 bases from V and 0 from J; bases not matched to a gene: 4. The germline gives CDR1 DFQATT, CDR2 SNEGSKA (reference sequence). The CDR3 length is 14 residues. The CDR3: CSAPRDRSTDTQYF. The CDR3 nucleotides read TGCAGTGCTCCCCGGGACAGGAGCACAGATACGCAGTATTTT.

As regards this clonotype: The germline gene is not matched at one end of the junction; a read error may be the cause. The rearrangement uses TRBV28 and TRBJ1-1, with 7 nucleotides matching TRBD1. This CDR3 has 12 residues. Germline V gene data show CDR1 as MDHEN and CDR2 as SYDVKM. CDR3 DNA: TGTGCCACCCTAACAGGGGACACTGAGGCTTTCTTT. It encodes CATLTGDTEAFF.

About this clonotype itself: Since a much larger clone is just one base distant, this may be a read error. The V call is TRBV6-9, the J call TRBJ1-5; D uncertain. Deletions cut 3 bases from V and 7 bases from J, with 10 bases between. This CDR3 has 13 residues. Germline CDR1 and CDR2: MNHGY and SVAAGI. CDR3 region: CASSYLGEQPQHF. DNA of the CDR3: TGTGCCAGCAGTTACCTCGGGGAACAGCCCCAGCATTTT.

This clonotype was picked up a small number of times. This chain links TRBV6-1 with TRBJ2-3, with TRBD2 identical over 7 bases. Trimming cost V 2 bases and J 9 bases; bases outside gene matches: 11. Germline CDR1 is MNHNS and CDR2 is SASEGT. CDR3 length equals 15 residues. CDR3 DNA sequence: TGTGCCAGCAGTGAATGGGGTAGCGGACTAGAAACGCAGTATTTT. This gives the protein CASSEWGSGLETQYF.

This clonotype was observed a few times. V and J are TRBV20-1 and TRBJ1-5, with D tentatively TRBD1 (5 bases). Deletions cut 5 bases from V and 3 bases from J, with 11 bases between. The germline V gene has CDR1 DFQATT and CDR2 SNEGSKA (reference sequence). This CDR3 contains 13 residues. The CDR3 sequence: CSALNRFNQPQHF. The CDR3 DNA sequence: TGCAGTGCTTTAAACAGGTTCAATCAGCCCCAGCATTTT.

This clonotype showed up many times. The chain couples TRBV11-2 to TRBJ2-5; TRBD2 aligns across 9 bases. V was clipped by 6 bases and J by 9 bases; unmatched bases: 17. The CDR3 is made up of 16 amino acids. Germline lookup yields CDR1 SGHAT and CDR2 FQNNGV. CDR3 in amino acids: CASSPTTSGLRKAQYF. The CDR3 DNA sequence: TGTGCCAGCAGTCCCACGACTAGCGGCCTCCGGAAGGCCCAGTACTTC.

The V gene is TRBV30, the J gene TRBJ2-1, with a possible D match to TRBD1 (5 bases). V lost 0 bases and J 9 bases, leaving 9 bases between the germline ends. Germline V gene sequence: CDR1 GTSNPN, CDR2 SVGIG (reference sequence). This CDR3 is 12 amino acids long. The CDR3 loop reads CAWSVGDSEQFF. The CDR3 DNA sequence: TGTGCCTGGAGTGTAGGCGACAGTGAGCAGTTCTTC.

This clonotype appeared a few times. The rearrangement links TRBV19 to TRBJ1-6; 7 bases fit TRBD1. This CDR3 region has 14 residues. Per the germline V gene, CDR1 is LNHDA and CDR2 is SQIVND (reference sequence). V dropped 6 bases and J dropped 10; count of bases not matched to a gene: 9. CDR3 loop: CASSAPGQKSPLHF. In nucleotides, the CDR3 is TGTGCCAGTAGCGCTCCGGGACAGAAATCACCCCTCCACTTT.

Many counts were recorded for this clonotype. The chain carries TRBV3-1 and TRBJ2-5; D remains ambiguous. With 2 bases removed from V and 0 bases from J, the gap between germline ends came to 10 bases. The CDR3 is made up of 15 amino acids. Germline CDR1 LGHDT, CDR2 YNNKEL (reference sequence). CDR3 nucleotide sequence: TGTGCCAGCAGCCAAATGACGGAGTACCAAGAGACCCAGTACTTC. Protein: CASSQMTEYQETQYF.

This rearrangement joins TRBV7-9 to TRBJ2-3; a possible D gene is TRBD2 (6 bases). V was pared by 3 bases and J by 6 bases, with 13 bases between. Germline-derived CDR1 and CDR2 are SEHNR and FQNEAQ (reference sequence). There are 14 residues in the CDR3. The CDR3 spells CASSLGGVPDTQYF. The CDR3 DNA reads TGTGCCAGCAGCTTGGGCGGGGTCCCTGATACGCAGTATTTT.

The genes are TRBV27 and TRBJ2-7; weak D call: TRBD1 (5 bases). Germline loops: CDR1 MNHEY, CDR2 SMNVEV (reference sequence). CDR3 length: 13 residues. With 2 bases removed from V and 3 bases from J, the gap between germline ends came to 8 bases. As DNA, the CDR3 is TGTGCCAGCAGTTTAGACGGACACTACGAGCAGTACTTC. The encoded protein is CASSLDGHYEQYF.

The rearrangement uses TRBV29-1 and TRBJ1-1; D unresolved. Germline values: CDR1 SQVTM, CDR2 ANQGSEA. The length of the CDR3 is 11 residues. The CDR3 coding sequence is TGCCAAGGGCAGAGGAACACTGAAGCTTTCTTT. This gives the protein CQGQRNTEAFF.

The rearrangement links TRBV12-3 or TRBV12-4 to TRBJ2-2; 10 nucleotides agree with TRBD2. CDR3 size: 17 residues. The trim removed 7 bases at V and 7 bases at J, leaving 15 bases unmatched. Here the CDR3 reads CASIPPGERGGFGELFF. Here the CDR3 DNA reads TGTGCCAGCATCCCCCCGGGTGAGCGGGGGGGCTTCGGGGAGCTGTTTTTT.